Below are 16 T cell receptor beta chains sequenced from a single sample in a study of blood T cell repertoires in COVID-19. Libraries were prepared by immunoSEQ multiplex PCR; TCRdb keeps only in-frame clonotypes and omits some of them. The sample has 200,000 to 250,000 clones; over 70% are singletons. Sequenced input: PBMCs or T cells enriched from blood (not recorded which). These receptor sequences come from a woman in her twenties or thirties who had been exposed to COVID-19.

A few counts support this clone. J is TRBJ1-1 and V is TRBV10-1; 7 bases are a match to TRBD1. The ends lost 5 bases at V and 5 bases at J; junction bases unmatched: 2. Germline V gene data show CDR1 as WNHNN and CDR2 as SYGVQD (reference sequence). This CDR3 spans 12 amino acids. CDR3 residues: CASSQTGTEAFF. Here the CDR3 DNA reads TGCGCCAGCAGTCAGACAGGGACTGAAGCTTTCTTT.

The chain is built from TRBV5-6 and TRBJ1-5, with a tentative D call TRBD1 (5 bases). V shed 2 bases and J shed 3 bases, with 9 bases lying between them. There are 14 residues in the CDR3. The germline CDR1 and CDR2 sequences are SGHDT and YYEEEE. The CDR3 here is CASSFRGNNQPQHF. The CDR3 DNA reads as TGTGCCAGCAGCTTTCGGGGGAACAATCAGCCCCAGCATTTT.

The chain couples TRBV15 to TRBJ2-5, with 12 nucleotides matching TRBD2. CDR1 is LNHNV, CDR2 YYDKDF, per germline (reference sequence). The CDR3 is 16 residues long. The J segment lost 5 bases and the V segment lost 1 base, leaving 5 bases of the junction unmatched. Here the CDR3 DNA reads TGTGCCACCAGCAGAGGGACTAGCGGGATATTGGAGACCCAGTACTTC. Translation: CATSRGTSGILETQYF.

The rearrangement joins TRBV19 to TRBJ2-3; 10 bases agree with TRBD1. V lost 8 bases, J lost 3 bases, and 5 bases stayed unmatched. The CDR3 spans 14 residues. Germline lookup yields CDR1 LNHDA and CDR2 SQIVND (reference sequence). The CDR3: CASRTGGRTDTQYF. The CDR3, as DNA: TGTGCCAGTCGGACAGGGGGGAGGACAGATACGCAGTATTTT. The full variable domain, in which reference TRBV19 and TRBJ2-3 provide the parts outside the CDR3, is DGGITQSPKYLFRKEGQNVTLSCEQNLNHDAMYWYRQDPGQGLRLIYYSQIVNDFQKGDIAEGYSVSREKKESFPLTVTSAQKNPTAFYLCASRTGGRTDTQYFGPGTRLTVL.

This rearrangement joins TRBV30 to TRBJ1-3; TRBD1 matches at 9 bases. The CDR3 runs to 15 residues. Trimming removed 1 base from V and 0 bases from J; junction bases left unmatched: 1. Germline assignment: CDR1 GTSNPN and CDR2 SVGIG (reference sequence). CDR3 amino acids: CAWSGDRASGNTIYF. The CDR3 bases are TGTGCCTGGAGTGGGGACAGGGCCTCTGGAAACACCATATATTTT.

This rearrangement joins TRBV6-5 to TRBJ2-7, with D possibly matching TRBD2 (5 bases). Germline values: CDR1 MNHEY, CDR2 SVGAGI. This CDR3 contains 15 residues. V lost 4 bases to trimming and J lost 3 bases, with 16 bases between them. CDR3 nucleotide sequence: TGTGCCAGCAGTTCCGTCGGGGTGGGCGACTACGAGCAGTACTTC. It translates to CASSSVGVGDYEQYF.

The CDR3 DNA reads TGTGCCAGCAGTTACTCCCAGGGATCCGTGTACGAGCAGTACTTC. Translating gives CASSYSQGSVYEQYF. The J gene is TRBJ2-7, the V gene TRBV6-6, with D perhaps matching TRBD1 (5 bases). The CDR3 covers 15 residues. The V end lost 0 bases, the J end lost 4 bases, and 13 bases lay between the germline ends. CDR1 is MNHNY and CDR2 is SVGAGI in the germline V gene (reference sequence).

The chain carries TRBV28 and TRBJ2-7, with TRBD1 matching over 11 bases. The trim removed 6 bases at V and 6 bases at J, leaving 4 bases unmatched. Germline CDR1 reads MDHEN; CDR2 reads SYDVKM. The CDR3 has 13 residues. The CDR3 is CASRYGTGGEQYF. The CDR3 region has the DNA TGTGCCAGCAGATACGGGACAGGGGGCGAGCAGTACTTC.

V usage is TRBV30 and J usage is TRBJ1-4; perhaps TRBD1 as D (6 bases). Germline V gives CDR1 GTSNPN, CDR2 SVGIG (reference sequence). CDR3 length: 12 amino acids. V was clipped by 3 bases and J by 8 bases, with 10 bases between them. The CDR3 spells CAWSTGSEKLFF. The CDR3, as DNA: TGTGCCTGGAGCACAGGGTCCGAAAAACTGTTTTTT. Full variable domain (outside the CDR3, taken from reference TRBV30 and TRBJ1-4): SQTIHQWPATLVQPVGSPLSLECTVEGTSNPNLYWYRQAAGRGLQLLFYSVGIGQISSEVPQNLSASRPQDRQFILSSKKLLLSDSGFYLCAWSTGSEKLFFGSGTQLSVL.

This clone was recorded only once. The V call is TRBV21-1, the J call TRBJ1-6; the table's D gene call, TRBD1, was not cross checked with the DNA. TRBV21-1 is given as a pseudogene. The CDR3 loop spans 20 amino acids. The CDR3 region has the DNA TGTGCCAGCAGCAAAGTATTGTATACAGGAACGAGCTCCTATAATTCACCCCTCCACTTT. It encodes CASSKVLYTGTSSYNSPLHF.

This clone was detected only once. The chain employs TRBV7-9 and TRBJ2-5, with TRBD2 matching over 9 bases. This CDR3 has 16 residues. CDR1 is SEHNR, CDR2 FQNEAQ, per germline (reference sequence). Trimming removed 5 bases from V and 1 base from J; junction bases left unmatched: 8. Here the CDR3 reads CASSIPLAGGQETQYF. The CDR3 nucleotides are TGTGCCAGCAGCATCCCACTAGCGGGCGGCCAAGAGACCCAGTACTTC.

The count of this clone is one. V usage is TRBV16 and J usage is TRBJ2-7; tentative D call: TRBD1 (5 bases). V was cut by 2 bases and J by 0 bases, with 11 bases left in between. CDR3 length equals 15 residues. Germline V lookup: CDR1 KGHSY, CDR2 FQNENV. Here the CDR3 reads CASSQPWGGSYEQYF. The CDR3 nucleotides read TGTGCCAGCAGCCAACCCTGGGGCGGCTCCTACGAGCAGTACTTC. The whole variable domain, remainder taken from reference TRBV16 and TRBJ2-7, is GEEVAQTPKHLVRGEGQKAKLYCAPIKGHSYVFWYQQVLKNEFKFLISFQNENVFDETGMPKERFSAKCLPNSPCSLEIQATKLEDSAVYFCASSQPWGGSYEQYFGPGTRLTVT.

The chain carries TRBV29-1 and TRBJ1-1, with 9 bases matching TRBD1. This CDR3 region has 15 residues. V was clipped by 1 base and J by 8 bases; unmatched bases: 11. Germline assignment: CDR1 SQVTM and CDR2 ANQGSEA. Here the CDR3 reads CSVEGDRGTVAEAFF. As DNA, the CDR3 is TGCAGCGTTGAAGGAGACAGGGGGACTGTTGCAGAAGCTTTCTTT.

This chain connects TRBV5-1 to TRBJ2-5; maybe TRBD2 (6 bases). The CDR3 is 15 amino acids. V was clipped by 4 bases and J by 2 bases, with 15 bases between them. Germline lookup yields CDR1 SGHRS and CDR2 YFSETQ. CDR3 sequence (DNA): TGCGCCAGCAGCGCGGGACTGGAAATACAAGAGACCCAGTACTTC. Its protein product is CASSAGLEIQETQYF.

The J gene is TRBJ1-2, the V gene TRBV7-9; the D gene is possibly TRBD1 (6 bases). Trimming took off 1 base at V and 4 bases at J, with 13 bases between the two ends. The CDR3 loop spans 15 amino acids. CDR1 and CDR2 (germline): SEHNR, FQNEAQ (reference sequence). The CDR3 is CASSLGGGAGYGYTF. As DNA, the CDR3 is TGTGCCAGCAGCTTAGGCGGGGGCGCCGGCTATGGCTACACCTTC.

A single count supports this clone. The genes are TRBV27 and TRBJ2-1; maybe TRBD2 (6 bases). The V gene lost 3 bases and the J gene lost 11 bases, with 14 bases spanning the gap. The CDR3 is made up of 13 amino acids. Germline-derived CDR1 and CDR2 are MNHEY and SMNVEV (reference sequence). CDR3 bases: TGTGCCAGCAGTTTCCGCGGGACTTTTAAGCAGTTCTTC. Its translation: CASSFRGTFKQFF.